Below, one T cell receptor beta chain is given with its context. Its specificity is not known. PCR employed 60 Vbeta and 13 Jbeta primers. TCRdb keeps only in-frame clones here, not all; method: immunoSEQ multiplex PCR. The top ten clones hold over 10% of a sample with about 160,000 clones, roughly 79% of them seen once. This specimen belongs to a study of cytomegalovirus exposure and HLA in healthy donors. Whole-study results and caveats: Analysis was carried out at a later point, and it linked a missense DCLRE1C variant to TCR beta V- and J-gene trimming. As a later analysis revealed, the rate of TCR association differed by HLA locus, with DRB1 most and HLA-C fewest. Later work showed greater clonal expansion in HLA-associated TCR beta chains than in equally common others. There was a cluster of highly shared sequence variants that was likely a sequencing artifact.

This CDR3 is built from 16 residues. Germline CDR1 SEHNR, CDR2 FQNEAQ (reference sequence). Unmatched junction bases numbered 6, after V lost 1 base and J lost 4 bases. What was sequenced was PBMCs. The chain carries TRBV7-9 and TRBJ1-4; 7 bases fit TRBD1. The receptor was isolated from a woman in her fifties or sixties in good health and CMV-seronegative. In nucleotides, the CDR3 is TGTGCCAGCAGCTTAGGGGTCGACAGGGTTAATGAAAAACTGTTTTTT. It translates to CASSLGVDRVNEKLFF.